The sequence of this TCR beta chain was determined in a study of blood T cell repertoires in COVID-19. For the study at large: The analysed material was cDNA or gDNA that came from T cells, B-cell-depleted T cells, or PBMCs.

The method was immunoSEQ multiplex PCR; TCRdb's version includes in-frame clones alone and lacks a portion of them. There are 250,000 to 300,000 clones in the sample; around 89% occur only once, and approximately 9.5% lies in the top ten. Source material: PBMCs or T cells enriched from blood (not recorded which). This receptor was obtained from a man aged 35-49 years who had recovered from COVID-19.

CDR3 sequence reads: CASSLEGGRSGNTIYF. CDR3 DNA: TGTGCCAGCAGCTTAGAAGGGGGCCGCTCTGGAAACACCATATATTTT. V is TRBV11-3 and J is TRBJ1-3; TRBD1 matches at 7 bases. This CDR3 contains 16 residues. The junction had 2 bases not matched to a gene; V was cut back by 0 bases and J by 0 bases. From germline, CDR1 is SGHNT and CDR2 YENEEA.